This T cell receptor beta chain was captured in a study of cytotoxic CD8 clonotypes in ibrutinib-treated CLL. Study in general: Investigators collected response samples after a median approximately twelve months of treatment, range 6 to 36. Findings and caveats of the study: On treatment, the uncommon public clonotypes contracted or remained stable. Clonality increased at ibrutinib response, then returned toward baseline at progression.

As concerns this clone: As yet, its antigen is unknown.

Repertoires were generated with immunoSEQ multiplex PCR, while TCRdb's copy carries only in-frame clones and drops some. Among 49,000 or so clones listed, around 53% were seen once. The V and J ends lost 4 bases and 0 bases respectively, with 8 bases between them. The CDR3 totals 14 residues. CDR1 SGDLS and CDR2 YYNGEE come from the germline V gene. The gene calls are TRBV9 and TRBJ2-1; no reliable D call. The receptor was derived from a human donor with chronic lymphocytic leukemia. The starting material was PBMCs, obtained after 12 months of ibrutinib treatment. The CDR3 here is CASSSSSSYNEQFF. CDR3 sequence (DNA): TGTGCCAGCAGCTCTTCTAGCTCCTACAATGAGCAGTTCTTC. Drawing the rest from reference TRBV9 and TRBJ2-1, the complete variable domain is DSGVTQTPKHLITATGQRVTLRCSPRSGDLSVYWYQQSLDQGLQFLIQYYNGEERAKGNILERFSAQQFPDLHSELNLSSLELGDSALYFCASSSSSSYNEQFFGPGTRLTVL.